The 22 T cell receptor beta chains listed next were all sequenced from one sample in a study of cytomegalovirus exposure and HLA in healthy donors. The PCR employed 60 Vbeta primers together with 13 Jbeta primers. Profiled with immunoSEQ multiplex PCR; TCRdb holds only in-frame clones, not every one. The sample lists 140,000 to 150,000 clones, 75% to 85% seen once, with less than 3% in the top ten. The sequencing input was PBMCs. The receptor source for this set is a woman aged 18-29 years in good health and CMV-seropositive.

This chain connects TRBV6-5 to TRBJ2-5; a weak D match, TRBD2 (6 bases). This CDR3 has 13 amino acids. Looked up from germline, CDR1 is MNHEY and CDR2 is SVGAGI. V gave up 3 bases and J gave up 5 bases, with 10 bases separating them. The CDR3 DNA reads TGTGCCAGCAGTTATTCGGGAGCGGAGACCCAGTACTTC. Amino acids: CASSYSGAETQYF.

This sequence joins TRBV7-6 and TRBJ1-3; D is unclear. Trimming took 5 bases from V and 4 from J, leaving 9 bases between them. Looked up from germline, CDR1 is SGHVS and CDR2 is FNYEAQ. This CDR3 has 13 residues. This chain's CDR3 is CASSPRSGNTIYF. CDR3 bases: TGTGCCAGCAGCCCCAGGTCGGGAAACACCATATATTTT.

A word on this clone: Because it lacks the conserved phenylalanine or tryptophan at the end, this CDR3 is likely a read error. It is unclear where the CDR3 begins or ends on the DNA, so no DNA is shown, and the CDR3 is as TCRdb lists it. The rearrangement links TRBV6-1 to TRBJ1-1; the table's TRBD1 call for D was not verified on the DNA. The CDR3 spans 11 residues, counting both ends. Germline CDR1 MNHNS, CDR2 SASEGT. CDR3 loop: CASSESGRGII.

On this clone itself: Other DNA sequences from this sample encode an identical CDR3 as well. The chain joins TRBV5-6 to TRBJ1-5, with D unclear. Trimming cost V 1 base and J 0 bases, with 11 bases left between them. This CDR3 is built from 16 residues. From germline, CDR1 is SGHDT and CDR2 YYEEEE. The CDR3 DNA is TGTGCCAGCAGCTTGTGGGCACCGAATAGCAATCAGCCCCAGCATTTT. Protein: CASSLWAPNSNQPQHF.

This clone was recorded only once. This rearrangement joins TRBV7-9 to TRBJ2-5; 7 bases fit TRBD1. Germline V lookup: CDR1 SEHNR, CDR2 FQNEAQ (reference sequence). Trimming at V came to 2 bases and at J to 3 bases, leaving 3 bases not matched to a gene. This CDR3 is built from 14 residues. The CDR3 here is CASSLTGVKETQYF. In DNA form, the CDR3 reads TGTGCCAGCAGCTTAACAGGGGTCAAAGAGACCCAGTACTTC.

This chain uses TRBV5-1 with TRBJ1-1, with D perhaps matching TRBD1 (5 bases). V was clipped by 1 base and J by 2 bases, with 12 bases between them. CDR3 length: 15 residues. Germline V CDR1 and CDR2: SGHRS, YFSETQ. CDR3 coding DNA: TGCGCCAGCAGCTTGCCGTCCGGGGGAAACACTGAAGCTTTCTTT. It codes for CASSLPSGGNTEAFF.

For this clone: Other DNA sequences of this sample code for an identical CDR3. The chain recombines TRBV25-1 with TRBJ1-5; D is ambiguous. The CDR3 loop spans 13 amino acids. Trimming took 1 base from V and 2 from J, leaving 3 bases between them. The germline CDR1 and CDR2 sequences are MGHDK and SYGVNS. This CDR3 is CASSESGNQPQHF. The DNA for the CDR3 is TGTGCCAGCAGTGAATCTGGCAATCAGCCCCAGCATTTT.

The chain is built from TRBV7-9 and TRBJ1-1, with 7 bases that match TRBD1. CDR3 length: 16 residues. J lost 0 bases, V lost 5 bases, and 9 bases had no gene match. In germline, CDR1 is SEHNR, CDR2 FQNEAQ (reference sequence). The CDR3 sequence: CASSHRPTGLNTEAFF. CDR3 sequence (DNA): TGTGCCAGCAGCCACCGCCCGACAGGGCTGAACACTGAAGCTTTCTTT.

This clone was observed a handful of times. The rearrangement joins TRBV5-4 to TRBJ1-2, with D uncertain. The CDR3 has 15 residues. CDR1 and CDR2 from the germline V gene are SGHNT and YYREEE (reference sequence). V was pared by 2 bases and J by 0 bases, with 11 bases between. Written as DNA, the CDR3 is TGTGCCAGCAGCTTTGTTGAGGGAGCTAACTATGGCTACACCTTC. This codes for CASSFVEGANYGYTF. Full variable domain (outside the CDR3, taken from reference TRBV5-4 and TRBJ1-2): ETGVTQSPTHLIKTRGQQVTLRCSSQSGHNTVSWYQQALGQGPQFIFQYYREEENGRGNFPPRFSGLQFPNYSSELNVNALELDDSALYLCASSFVEGANYGYTFGSGTRLTVV.

This sequence joins TRBV5-1 and TRBJ1-1; D is possibly TRBD1 (5 bases). The germline gives CDR1 SGHRS, CDR2 YFSETQ. V lost 1 base to trimming and J lost 4 bases, with 14 bases between them. The CDR3 contains 15 residues. CDR3 DNA: TGCGCCAGCAGCTTGCTCTATGGAGACAGCACTGAAGCTTTCTTT. Protein sequence: CASSLLYGDSTEAFF.

Note on this clone: Germline is not matched at one junction end, which may reflect a read error. This chain joins TRBV6-6 and TRBJ2-2; D remains unclear. CDR1 is MNHNY, CDR2 SVGAGI, per germline (reference sequence). The CDR3 sequence is 15 residues long. The CDR3 coding sequence is TGTGCCAGCAGTGACTCAAAACTTCACACCGGGGAGCTGTTTTTT. It is translated as CASSDSKLHTGELFF.

In regard to this clone: Mismatch with germline at one junction end may stem from a read error. This rearrangement joins TRBV7-9 to TRBJ1-5; weak D call: TRBD1 (6 bases). The CDR3 has 15 residues. Germline CDR1 is SEHNR and CDR2 is FQNEAQ (reference sequence). The CDR3 region has the DNA TGTTCCAGCAGCTTAGGGGGGGGTACCAATCAGCCCCAGCATTTT. The encoded protein is CSSSLGGGTNQPQHF. Looking up the rest from reference TRBV7-9 and TRBJ1-5 gives the full variable domain: DTGVSQNPRHKITKRGQNVTFRCDPISEHNRLYWYRQTLGQGPEFLTYFQNEAQLEKSRLLSDRFSAERPKGSFSTLEIQRTEQGDSAMYLCSSSLGGGTNQPQHFGDGTRLSIL.

This clone occurred once. The V and J genes are TRBV14 and TRBJ1-2, with D possibly matching TRBD1 (5 bases). This CDR3 comprises 15 residues. V was clipped by 5 bases and J by 1 base, with 14 bases between them. Germline values: CDR1 SGHDN, CDR2 FVKESK. This CDR3 is CASSGTGAYNYGYTF. In DNA, the CDR3 is TGTGCCAGCAGCGGAACAGGCGCCTATAACTATGGCTACACCTTC.

The chain carries TRBV5-1 and TRBJ2-1, with TRBD2 matching over 9 bases. Germline CDR1 SGHRS, CDR2 YFSETQ. V lost 5 bases and J lost 6; bases outside the gene matches: 6. The CDR3 covers 14 residues. For the CDR3, the DNA is TGCGCCAGCAGGTCCAGCGGGGGGATCAATGAGCAGTTCTTC. Encoded protein: CASRSSGGINEQFF. Full variable domain (outside the CDR3, taken from reference TRBV5-1 and TRBJ2-1): KAGVTQTPRYLIKTRGQQVTLSCSPISGHRSVSWYQQTPGQGLQFLFEYFSETQRNKGNFPGRFSGRQFSNSRSEMNVSTLELGDSALYLCASRSSGGINEQFFGPGTRLTVL.

V gene TRBV28 combines with J gene TRBJ1-5; no clear D gene. From germline, CDR1 is MDHEN and CDR2 SYDVKM. Trimming cost V 5 bases and J 6 bases, with 8 bases left between them. CDR3 length equals 12 residues. CDR3 protein: CASSEPSQPQHF. The CDR3 bases are TGTGCCAGCAGTGAGCCGAGTCAGCCCCAGCATTTT.

The V gene is TRBV7-6, the J gene TRBJ1-2, with 7 positions matching TRBD1. Germline V CDR1 and CDR2: SGHVS, FNYEAQ. V lost 5 bases to trimming and J lost 4 bases; unmatched junction nucleotides: 1. The CDR3 is 12 amino acids. CDR3 DNA: TGTGCCAGCAGCCCAGGGGGCTATGGCTACACCTTC. Translated: CASSPGGYGYTF.

This clone showed up just a few times. This chain joins TRBV7-9 and TRBJ1-1; D is uncertain. Germline CDR1 SEHNR, CDR2 FQNEAQ (reference sequence). The CDR3 has 16 residues. V was cut by 0 bases and J by 7 bases, with 18 bases left in between. DNA for the CDR3: TGTGCCAGCAGCTTAGCGGGAGCAGGCCCAATGGGTGAAGCTTTCTTT. Translation: CASSLAGAGPMGEAFF.

The chain has TRBV10-1 and TRBJ2-5; TRBD2 agrees at 10 bases. The CDR3 runs 11 residues. Per germline, CDR1 WNHNN and CDR2 SYGVQD (reference sequence). The V segment lost 10 bases and the J segment 5 bases; nucleotides outside the gene matches: 1. The CDR3 reads CATSGGETQYF. CDR3 nucleotides: TGCGCCACTAGCGGGGGCGAGACCCAGTACTTC.

The CDR3 protein is CASSKGLAGGQETQYF. CDR3 DNA sequence: TGTGCCAGTAGTAAAGGACTAGCGGGGGGACAAGAGACCCAGTACTTC. This chain connects TRBV19 to TRBJ2-5; 14 bases are shared with TRBD2. Germline V CDR1 and CDR2: LNHDA, SQIVND (reference sequence). This CDR3 region has 16 residues. V gave up 4 bases and J gave up 2 bases; unmatched junction bases: 3.

This chain joins TRBV6-5 and TRBJ1-2; TRBD1 agrees at 10 bases. Trimming at V came to 5 bases and at J to 2 bases, leaving 5 bases not matched to a gene. Germline CDR1 and CDR2: MNHEY and SVGAGI. The CDR3 runs 15 residues. Written as DNA, the CDR3 is TGTGCCAGCAGTCGGAGGACAGGGGGAAACTATGGCTACACCTTC. The encoded protein is CASSRRTGGNYGYTF.

The chain has TRBV5-1 and TRBJ1-5; D is unresolved. The CDR3 spans 14 residues. Looked up from germline, CDR1 is SGHRS and CDR2 is YFSETQ. Trimming took 1 base from V and 2 from J, leaving 7 bases between them. The CDR3 DNA reads TGCGCCAGCAGCTTGATAGGAGGCAATCAGCCCCAGCATTTT. This sequence encodes CASSLIGGNQPQHF.

V gene TRBV5-6 combines with J gene TRBJ1-5, with D possibly matching TRBD1 (6 bases). Trimming removed 2 bases at V and 2 bases at J, with 17 bases between. The length of the CDR3 is 17 residues. CDR1 is SGHDT, CDR2 YYEEEE, per germline. CDR3 bases: TGTGCCAGCAGCTTCACGGCGTCAGGGGTCGGCAATCAGCCCCAGCATTTT. Its translation: CASSFTASGVGNQPQHF.